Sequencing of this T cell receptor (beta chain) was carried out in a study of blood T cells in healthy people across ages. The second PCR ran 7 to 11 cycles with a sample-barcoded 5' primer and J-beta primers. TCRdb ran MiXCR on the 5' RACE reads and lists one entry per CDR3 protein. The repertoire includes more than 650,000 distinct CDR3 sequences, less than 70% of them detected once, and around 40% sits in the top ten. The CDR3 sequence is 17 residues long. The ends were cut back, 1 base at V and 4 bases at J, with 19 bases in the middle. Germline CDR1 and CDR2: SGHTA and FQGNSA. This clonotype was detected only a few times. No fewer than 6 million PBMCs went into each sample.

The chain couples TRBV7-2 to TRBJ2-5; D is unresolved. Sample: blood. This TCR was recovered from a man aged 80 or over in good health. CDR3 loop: CASSLGRGLGLGETQYF. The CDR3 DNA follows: TGTGCCAGCAGCTTAGGTCGAGGCCTAGGCCTCGGAGAGACCCAGTACTTC.